These T cell receptor beta chains were read from a single sample in a study of blood T cells in healthy people across ages. Each CDR3 protein gets one entry after TCRdb re-called the 5' RACE reads with MiXCR. The table lists about 1,800,000 distinct CDR3 sequences, over 25% of them singletons, with 7.7% in the top ten. Material for sequencing was blood. The receptors were gathered from a woman in her twenties or thirties in good health. The CDR3 runs from the conserved cysteine through the conserved F or W. D genes are given only for firm matches. Clone size, where shown, is once, few, many, or a class for clones that have expanded.

clone_size	j_call	v_call	d_call	cdr3_aa	cdr3_nt
-	TRBJ1-1	TRBV28	-	CASSLRVHTEAFF	TGTGCCAGCAGTTTAAGAGTGCATACTGAAGCTTTCTTT
many	TRBJ2-1	TRBV29-1	-	CSPWGDSPFEQFF	TGCAGCCCCTGGGGGGACTCCCCCTTTGAGCAGTTCTTC
-	TRBJ1-1	TRBV7-2	-	CASSLQRQDTEAFF	TGTGCCAGCAGCTTACAGAGGCAGGACACTGAAGCTTTCTTT
-	TRBJ2-5	TRBV3-1	-	CASSQGQSSGQETQYF	TGTGCCAGCAGCCAAGGACAGTCTTCCGGACAAGAGACCCAGTACTTC
many	TRBJ2-3	TRBV7-2	TRBD2	CASSLVPAGGGADTQYF	TGTGCCAGCAGCTTAGTCCCAGCGGGAGGTGGAGCAGATACGCAGTATTTT
few	TRBJ1-2	TRBV5-1	-	CASSIGYSANYGYTF	TGCGCCAGCAGCATAGGTTACAGTGCTAACTATGGCTACACCTTC
-	TRBJ2-1	TRBV15	TRBD2	CATSRDSGLGSYNEQFF	TGTGCCACCAGCAGAGATTCGGGACTAGGCTCCTACAATGAGCAGTTCTTC
-	TRBJ2-7	TRBV7-2	-	CASSSFDLGEQYF	TGTGCCAGCAGCTCCTTTGACCTGGGGGAGCAGTACTTC
-	TRBJ2-3	TRBV28	-	CASSPLGGEGDTQYF	TGTGCCAGCAGTCCCCTGGGGGGAGAGGGAGATACGCAGTATTTT
-	TRBJ2-1	TRBV13	TRBD2	CASSSQTSNRWNEQFF	TGTGCCAGCAGCTCACAGACTAGCAACCGATGGAATGAGCAGTTCTTC
-	TRBJ1-1	TRBV7-9	TRBD1	CASSYPGGSVTEAFF	TGTGCCAGCAGCTACCCAGGGGGCTCTGTCACTGAAGCTTTCTTT
many	TRBJ2-7	TRBV20-1	-	CSARDGGRGGYEQYF	TGCAGTGCTAGAGACGGAGGAAGGGGGGGGTACGAGCAGTACTTC
-	TRBJ2-1	TRBV20-1	TRBD1	CSARPGGQGVNEQFF	TGCAGTGCTAGACCGGGGGGACAGGGGGTCAATGAGCAGTTCTTC
few	TRBJ2-3	TRBV7-3	-	CASSSNPGLDTDTQYF	TGTGCCAGCAGCAGCAACCCGGGACTCGACACAGATACGCAGTATTTT
-	TRBJ1-2	TRBV28	TRBD1	CASSFRFPGDRKVPNGYTF	TGTGCCAGCAGTTTTAGGTTCCCTGGGGACAGGAAGGTACCCAATGGCTACACCTTC
once	TRBJ1-1	TRBV28	-	CASSPGTAERDSEAFF	TGTGCCAGCAGTCCAGGGACGGCGGAGAGAGACTCTGAAGCTTTCTTT
-	TRBJ1-5	TRBV7-2	-	CASSLGSMGGGPQHF	TGTGCCAGCAGCTTGGGGAGTATGGGGGGGGGCCCCCAGCATTTT
-	TRBJ2-3	TRBV18	-	CASSPVSSSADTQYF	TGTGCCAGCTCACCGGTGAGTTCTTCGGCAGATACGCAGTATTTT
-	TRBJ2-1	TRBV9	-	CASSGLVGSRSYNEQFF	TGTGCCAGCAGCGGCTTGGTGGGTTCCCGCTCCTACAATGAGCAGTTCTTC
-	TRBJ2-1	TRBV6-1	TRBD1	CASSEMGQGAGEQFF	TGTGCCAGCAGTGAAATGGGACAGGGGGCAGGGGAGCAGTTCTTC
-	TRBJ2-1	TRBV19	-	CASNPTGGLNEQFF	TGTGCCAGCAACCCGACAGGAGGCTTGAATGAGCAGTTCTTC
few	TRBJ1-2	TRBV13	-	CASSLGALGRNYGYTF	TGTGCCAGCAGCTTGGGGGCCCTTGGACGTAACTATGGCTACACCTTC
few	TRBJ1-5	TRBV7-2	TRBD1	CASSPRTGNQPQHF	TGTGCCAGCAGCCCTCGGACAGGGAATCAGCCCCAGCATTTT
few	TRBJ1-2	TRBV4-3	-	CASSQEEGDQGYTF	TGCGCCAGCAGCCAAGAAGAGGGAGACCAGGGCTACACCTTC
few	TRBJ1-5	TRBV10-2	-	CASSESGVAGPQHF	TGCGCCAGCAGTGAGTCGGGGGTGGCAGGCCCCCAGCATTTT
-	TRBJ2-5	TRBV28	TRBD1	CASRPPGTASETQYF	TGTGCCAGCAGGCCTCCCGGGACAGCATCGGAGACCCAGTACTTC
-	TRBJ1-6	TRBV28	-	CASSLLRGSYNSPLHF	TGTGCCAGCAGTTTGCTCAGGGGTTCATATAATTCACCCCTCCACTTT
few	TRBJ2-7	TRBV7-2	-	CASSYNGWDTPYEQYF	TGTGCCAGCAGCTATAATGGGTGGGACACACCCTACGAGCAGTACTTC
many	TRBJ2-1	TRBV7-8	TRBD2	CASSLSGPGNEQFF	TGTGCCAGCAGCCTTAGCGGGCCGGGGAATGAGCAGTTCTTC
few	TRBJ1-2	TRBV15	-	CATSRDRSEPYGYTF	TGTGCCACCAGCAGAGATCGGTCAGAACCCTATGGCTACACCTTC
-	TRBJ2-3	TRBV15	-	CATSTRQSTDTQYF	TGTGCCACCAGCACTCGACAGAGCACAGATACGCAGTATTTT
-	TRBJ2-1	TRBV9	TRBD2	CASSVALAGLNEQFF	TGTGCCAGCAGCGTAGCACTAGCGGGGTTGAATGAGCAGTTCTTC
few	TRBJ1-2	TRBV15	TRBD1	CATSRDRGGGSDGYTF	TGTGCCACCAGCAGAGATCGTGGAGGGGGCAGCGATGGCTACACCTTC
-	TRBJ1-2	TRBV7-9	-	CASSLGRVVDGYTF	TGTGCCAGCAGCTTAGGGAGAGTGGTTGATGGCTACACCTTC
-	TRBJ2-3	TRBV20-1	TRBD2	CSAPWTGGEIDTQYF	TGCAGTGCTCCCTGGACGGGAGGGGAGATAGATACGCAGTATTTT
-	TRBJ2-2	TRBV20-1	TRBD2	CSVSGSTGELFF	TGCAGTGTTAGCGGGAGTACCGGGGAGCTGTTTTTT
many	TRBJ2-6	TRBV4-3	-	CASSQEATGANVLTF	TGCGCCAGCAGCCAAGAGGCTACTGGGGCCAACGTCCTGACTTTC
-	TRBJ2-4	TRBV7-3	TRBD1	CASSGGQGGIQYF	TGTGCCAGCAGCGGGGGACAGGGAGGCATTCAGTACTTC
-	TRBJ1-5	TRBV7-3	-	CASSLAGVAGQPQHF	TGTGCCAGCAGCCTCGCGGGGGTGGCAGGTCAGCCCCAGCATTTT
-	TRBJ2-5	TRBV7-9	-	CASNYTGSPKETQYF	TGTGCCAGCAACTACACAGGGAGTCCTAAAGAGACCCAGTACTTC